Below, 26 T cell receptor beta chains from the same sample are listed, as sequenced in a study of Tregs in tolerant kidney transplant recipients. Sequencing used immunoSEQ multiplex PCR; TCRdb keeps in-frame clones, though not all of them. Of tens of thousands of clones in the sample, around 90% were seen once. The sample consisted of CD8+ T cells from blood. These receptors all come from a human donor in good health.

The chain carries TRBV27 and TRBJ1-6, with D possibly matching TRBD1 (6 bases). The ends were cut back, 3 bases at V and 6 bases at J, with 9 bases in the middle. Germline V lookup: CDR1 MNHEY, CDR2 SMNVEV (reference sequence). The CDR3 consists of 14 residues. This CDR3 is CASSLTGSNSPLHF. CDR3 nucleotides: TGTGCCAGCAGTTTGACAGGTTCTAATTCACCCCTCCACTTT.

This chain joins TRBV15 and TRBJ2-6, with D possibly called TRBD1 or TRBD2 (6 bases each). The CDR3 is 20 amino acids. V lost 4 bases, J lost 1 base, and 23 bases lay in between. Germline V gene sequence: CDR1 LNHNV, CDR2 YYDKDF (reference sequence). The CDR3 reads CATSTPRGQGLGSGANVLTF. Written as DNA, the CDR3 is TGTGCCACCAGCACCCCCCGGGGGCAGGGGTTGGGGTCTGGGGCCAACGTCCTGACTTTC. Supplemented by reference TRBV15 and TRBJ2-6, the full variable domain reads DAMVIQNPRYQVTQFGKPVTLSCSQTLNHNVMYWYQQKSSQAPKLLFHYYDKDFNNEADTPDNFQSRRPNTSFCFLDIRSPGLGDTAMYLCATSTPRGQGLGSGANVLTFGAGSRLTVL.

The chain couples TRBV9 to TRBJ2-1, with D perhaps TRBD1 (6 bases). The CDR3 length is 16 residues. Trimming took 4 bases from V and 9 from J, leaving 23 bases between them. Germline-derived CDR1 and CDR2 are SGDLS and YYNGEE. CDR3 DNA sequence: TGTGCCAGCAGCTCCAGGGGTCTCCTCCGGGATGGTGAGCAGTTCTTC. Translated, it gives CASSSRGLLRDGEQFF. The entire variable domain, with the rest obtained from reference TRBV9 and TRBJ2-1, is as follows: DSGVTQTPKHLITATGQRVTLRCSPRSGDLSVYWYQQSLDQGLQFLIQYYNGEERAKGNILERFSAQQFPDLHSELNLSSLELGDSALYFCASSSRGLLRDGEQFFGPGTRLTVL.

The chain combines TRBV7-8 with TRBJ2-5, with TRBD2 matching 8 bases. After removal of 5 bases from V and 4 bases from J, the junction contained 18 bases not matched to a gene. Looked up from germline, CDR1 is SGHVS and CDR2 is FQNEAQ. The CDR3 runs 18 residues. The CDR3 nucleotides read TGTGCCAGCAGCCGGGGCCGGGTGTCGAGCGGGAGTTCAGAGACCCAGTACTTC. It yields the protein CASSRGRVSSGSSETQYF. Supplemented by reference TRBV7-8 and TRBJ2-5, the full variable domain reads GAGVSQSPRYKVAKRGQDVALRCDPISGHVSLFWYQQALGQGPEFLTYFQNEAQLDKSGLPSDRFFAERPEGSVSTLKIQRTQQEDSAVYLCASSRGRVSSGSSETQYFGPGTRLLVL.

The V and J genes are TRBV13 and TRBJ2-6; no clear D gene. The CDR3 spans 14 residues. The germline CDR1 and CDR2 sequences are PRHDT and FYEKMQ (reference sequence). The V end lost 2 bases, the J end lost 0 bases, and 2 bases lay between the germline ends. CDR3 in amino acids: CASSLNSGANVLTF. The CDR3 coding sequence is TGTGCCAGCAGCTTAAACTCTGGGGCCAACGTCCTGACTTTC.

The J gene is TRBJ2-7, the V gene TRBV9, with D unclear. CDR1 SGDLS and CDR2 YYNGEE come from the germline V gene. V lost 6 bases and J lost 1, with 14 bases in between. The CDR3 spans 14 residues. CDR3 loop: CASTPGRVSYEQYF. CDR3 in DNA: TGTGCCAGCACCCCTGGACGGGTATCCTACGAGCAGTACTTC.

V and J are TRBV7-9 and TRBJ2-7; D call uncertain. Trimming took 0 bases from V and 2 from J, leaving 8 bases between them. The CDR3 extends over 14 amino acids. Germline CDR1 SEHNR, CDR2 FQNEAQ (reference sequence). The CDR3 loop is CASSLAFGTYEQYF. CDR3 nucleotide sequence: TGTGCCAGCAGCTTAGCATTCGGAACCTACGAGCAGTACTTC.

The chain carries TRBV27 and TRBJ2-7; 7 positions agree with TRBD2. The trim removed 3 bases at V and 1 base at J, leaving 6 bases unmatched. Germline CDR1 reads MNHEY; CDR2 reads SMNVEV (reference sequence). There are 15 residues in the CDR3. CDR3 bases: TGTGCCAGCAGTTTCCAGCGGGAAAAATCCTACGAGCAGTACTTC. Residues: CASSFQREKSYEQYF.

V usage is TRBV7-9 and J usage is TRBJ2-1; TRBD2 might be the D (5 bases). CDR1 SEHNR and CDR2 FQNEAQ come from the germline V gene (reference sequence). The CDR3 length is 14 residues. Trimming took 2 bases from V and 5 from J, leaving 10 bases between them. For the CDR3, the DNA is TGTGCCAGCAGCTTATTGGCCGGGAACAATGAGCAGTTCTTC. Translation gives CASSLLAGNNEQFF.

The V call is TRBV15, the J call TRBJ2-4; unclear D gene. CDR1 is LNHNV and CDR2 is YYDKDF in the germline V gene (reference sequence). V was clipped by 5 bases and J by 1 base, with 12 bases between them. The CDR3 is 15 amino acids. This CDR3 is CATSFGPEAKNIQYF. DNA of the CDR3: TGTGCCACCAGCTTCGGTCCGGAGGCCAAAAACATTCAGTACTTC.

This clone has a handful of counts. The CDR3 nucleotides read TGTGCCAGCAGCTTCTCGGCGGGAGAGGCAGATACGCAGTATTTT. It codes for CASSFSAGEADTQYF. The V and J genes are TRBV4-2 and TRBJ2-3; TRBD2 agrees at 7 bases. Trimming removed 5 bases from V and 4 bases from J; junction bases left unmatched: 9. Looked up from germline, CDR1 is LGHNA and CDR2 is YNFKEQ. CDR3 length equals 15 residues.

On this clone itself: One end of the junction fails to match germline, which may point to a read error. The chain couples TRBV7-7 to TRBJ1-1; possible D gene TRBD1, 5 bases. The germline V gene has CDR1 SSHAT and CDR2 FNYEAQ (reference sequence). CDR3 length: 13 amino acids. CDR3 protein: CASSWGPDTEAFF. CDR3 DNA: TGTGCTAGCAGCTGGGGACCGGACACTGAAGCTTTCTTT.

The CDR3 is CASSGLLGPYEQYF. The CDR3 nucleotides are TGTGCCAGTAGTGGTCTACTAGGCCCCTACGAGCAGTACTTC. V usage is TRBV19 and J usage is TRBJ2-7; TRBD2 might be the D (5 bases). Germline-derived CDR1 and CDR2 are LNHDA and SQIVND (reference sequence). Deletions cut 5 bases from V and 2 bases from J, with 13 bases between. The CDR3 consists of 14 residues. The full variable domain, its missing parts supplied by reference TRBV19 and TRBJ2-7, is DGGITQSPKYLFRKEGQNVTLSCEQNLNHDAMYWYRQDPGQGLRLIYYSQIVNDFQKGDIAEGYSVSREKKESFPLTVTSAQKNPTAFYLCASSGLLGPYEQYFGPGTRLTVT.

The chain couples TRBV7-3 to TRBJ2-5, with TRBD1 matching 9 bases. Matching the DNA end better, TRBJ2-7 makes the J call doubtful. Germline V gene data show CDR1 as SGHTA and CDR2 as FQGTGA. The CDR3 contains 15 residues. The CDR3 loop is CASSFSQGAPYEQYF. The CDR3 DNA is TGTGCCAGCAGCTTTTCACAGGGGGCCCCCTACGAGCAGTACTTC.

The chain has TRBV14 and TRBJ2-2, with a weak D call TRBD1 (5 bases). This CDR3 spans 14 amino acids. CDR1 SGHDN and CDR2 FVKESK come from the germline V gene. The V end lost 2 bases, the J end lost 2 bases, and 6 bases lay between the germline ends. The CDR3 protein is CASSQTGNTGELFF. CDR3 nucleotides: TGTGCCAGCAGCCAAACAGGCAACACCGGGGAGCTGTTTTTT.

The rearrangement joins TRBV5-4 to TRBJ2-7; 8 positions match TRBD1. This CDR3 contains 18 residues. Trimming took 4 bases from V and 3 from J; bases not matched to a gene: 18. The germline V gene encodes CDR1 SGHNT and CDR2 YYREEE (reference sequence). As DNA, the CDR3 is TGTGCCAGCAGCCAAACCAGGACAGGGTTGGGGCTCAACTACGAGCAGTACTTC. Amino acid sequence: CASSQTRTGLGLNYEQYF.

This clone has a single count. The J gene is TRBJ1-2, the V gene TRBV6-6; the D is unclear. Germline V gene data show CDR1 as MNHNY and CDR2 as SVGAGI (reference sequence). The CDR3 length is 14 residues. The V end lost 2 bases, the J end lost 4 bases, and 11 bases lay between the germline ends. CDR3 protein: CASSYTSRTYGYTF. CDR3 nucleotides: TGTGCCAGCAGTTACACATCCAGGACCTATGGCTACACCTTC.

The gene calls are TRBV6-5 and TRBJ2-7; D is ambiguous. Germline V gives CDR1 MNHEY, CDR2 SVGAGI. Trimming left V 0 bases short and J 0 bases short, with 9 bases between. This CDR3 is built from 15 residues. The CDR3 coding sequence is TGTGCCAGCAGTTACTCGTTCTCGAGCTCCTACGAGCAGTACTTC. It yields the protein CASSYSFSSSYEQYF.

This chain uses TRBV11-2 with TRBJ1-1, with D perhaps matching TRBD1 (6 bases). CDR1 is SGHAT and CDR2 is FQNNGV in the germline V gene. The CDR3 is made up of 16 amino acids. V gave up 2 bases and J gave up 3 bases, with 16 bases separating them. CDR3 in DNA: TGTGCCAGCAGCTTACAGGGGCAGGGAGAGCACACTGAAGCTTTCTTT. Residues: CASSLQGQGEHTEAFF.

This clone was picked up a small number of times. The rearrangement links TRBV19 to TRBJ2-7; 8 bases are shared with TRBD1. V lost 6 bases, J lost 5 bases, and 9 bases stayed unmatched. The germline gives CDR1 LNHDA, CDR2 SQIVND (reference sequence). This CDR3 has 14 residues. The CDR3 DNA reads as TGTGCCAGTAGCCTGACAGGGGTCCTCGACGAGCAGTACTTC. Protein: CASSLTGVLDEQYF.

The chain combines TRBV7-6 with TRBJ1-5; D unclear. The CDR3 runs to 15 residues. Germline CDR1 is SGHVS and CDR2 is FNYEAQ. Trimming stripped 5 bases from V and 0 bases from J, with 11 bases between. CDR3 in DNA: TGTGCCAGCAGCCAATGGGATTATAGCAATCAGCCCCAGCATTTT. Amino acids: CASSQWDYSNQPQHF.

The J gene is TRBJ2-7, the V gene TRBV30; D unclear. Germline CDR1 is GTSNPN and CDR2 is SVGIG (reference sequence). V was cut by 2 bases and J by 2 bases, with 7 bases left in between. The CDR3 has 12 residues. CDR3 residues: CAWSPVAYEQYF. In DNA form, the CDR3 reads TGTGCCTGGAGTCCGGTGGCCTACGAGCAGTACTTC. Drawing the rest from reference TRBV30 and TRBJ2-7, the complete variable domain is SQTIHQWPATLVQPVGSPLSLECTVEGTSNPNLYWYRQAAGRGLQLLFYSVGIGQISSEVPQNLSASRPQDRQFILSSKKLLLSDSGFYLCAWSPVAYEQYFGPGTRLTVT.

CDR3 nucleotides: TGTGCCATTTTAAGGACACGGCAAGGCTACACCTTC. The encoded protein is CAILRTRQGYTF. V is TRBV2 and J is TRBJ1-2, with D perhaps TRBD1 (5 bases). CDR1 and CDR2 (germline): SNHLY, FYNNEI. The CDR3 contains 12 residues. V was shortened by 10 bases and J by 8 bases, with 17 bases between the two germline ends.

The genes are TRBV6-5 and TRBJ1-5; 9 bases map to TRBD1. The CDR3 is made up of 15 amino acids. CDR1 is MNHEY and CDR2 is SVGAGI in the germline V gene. V lost 6 bases, J lost 5 bases, and 8 bases stayed unmatched. The CDR3 region has the DNA TGTGCCAGCAGCCCAAGGACAGGGGTGGATCAGCCCCAGCATTTT. Translated, it gives CASSPRTGVDQPQHF.

As regards this clone: This specimen includes other DNA sequences encoding the same CDR3. This chain uses TRBV4-1 with TRBJ2-5, with 7 bases fitting TRBD2. With 0 bases clipped from V and 5 bases from J, the junction kept 6 bases outside the gene matches. The CDR3 loop spans 15 amino acids. Germline V gene sequence: CDR1 MGHRA, CDR2 YSYEKL. For the CDR3, the DNA is TGCGCCAGCAGCCAAGAACGGGAGGTGAGGGAGACCCAGTACTTC. Its translation is CASSQEREVRETQYF.

The rearrangement joins TRBV29-1 to TRBJ1-1; D remains ambiguous. This CDR3 has 15 amino acids. The V gene's germline CDR1 is SQVTM and CDR2 ANQGSEA. The V gene lost 7 bases and the J gene lost 4 bases, with 22 bases spanning the gap. The CDR3 sequence is CSGAPGKGSGTEAFF. Here the CDR3 DNA reads TGCAGCGGGGCGCCGGGCAAAGGGTCAGGCACTGAAGCTTTCTTT.